This T cell receptor beta chain comes out of a study of blood T cell repertoires in COVID-19. Study summary: There were acute and convalescent COVID-19 samples, and they came from the United States, Italy and Spain.

This clone is a singleton in its sample. Per the original methods: How many nucleated cells were present was estimated from reference gene primer amplification. Data came from immunoSEQ multiplex PCR; TCRdb stores just in-frame clones and leaves some out. V and J calls and clone size follow that table, whereas D and trimming were derived from the DNA. Seen here are some 100,000 clones, roughly nine tenths observed once, and the top ten hold 17%. The ends lost 4 bases at V and 3 bases at J; junction bases unmatched: 12. The germline V gene encodes CDR1 LGHDT and CDR2 YNNKEL (reference sequence). The CDR3 loop spans 16 amino acids.

Specimen: peripheral blood. The chain couples TRBV3-1 (or the pseudogene TRBV3-2) to TRBJ2-7; 7 bases are a match to TRBD1. The sequence was obtained from a man between 45 and 60 years old with acute or convalescent COVID-19. The CDR3 sequence is CASSRLSRGGSYEQYF. CDR3 coding DNA: TGTGCCAGCAGCCGCCTTTCCCGAGGGGGCAGCTACGAGCAGTACTTC.